A selection of T cell receptor beta chains follows, all from one sample in a study of tumor-infiltrating lymphocytes in localized non-small cell lung cancer. Produced via immunoSEQ multiplex PCR; TCRdb's table is partial and in-frame only. The table shows roughly 13,000 clones, with around 82% occurring only once. Sequencing used lung tumor tissue. These receptors were collected from a human donor with non-small cell lung cancer. CDR3s include the opening cysteine and the closing phenylalanine or tryptophan. A D gene is named only where the DNA matches it firmly. Clone size is given for some rows only: seen once, a few or many times, or a class if the clone is expanded.

V gene	CDR3 length	J gene	D gene	clone size	CDR3 DNA	CDR3 protein
TRBV7-9	14	TRBJ2-7	-	-	TGTGCCAGCAGCTTATCGGGGGAAGCCTACGAGCAGTACTTC	CASSLSGEAYEQYF
TRBV19	13	TRBJ2-5	-	-	TGTGCCAGTACCGGACCGGAGCAAGAGACCCAGTACTTC	CASTGPEQETQYF
TRBV25-1	14	TRBJ2-7	TRBD2	few	TGTGCCAGCAGTTGGCGGGAGAACTCCTACGAGCAGTACTTC	CASSWRENSYEQYF
TRBV19	16	TRBJ2-2	TRBD1	-	TGTGCCACCCTAAACAGGGGGCGAGGGAACACCGGGGAGCTGTTTTTT	CATLNRGRGNTGELFF
TRBV28	16	TRBJ1-2	TRBD1	-	TGTGCCAGCAGTCCGTACTCGACAGGGGGTGACTATGGCTACACCTTC	CASSPYSTGGDYGYTF
TRBV5-1	15	TRBJ2-3	TRBD2	-	TGCGCCAGCAGCTCGACCGCGGGAGCAACAGATACGCAGTATTTT	CASSSTAGATDTQYF
TRBV21-1	15	TRBJ1-2	-	-	TGTGCCAGCATAAAAGAATCCGACAGGGCGGACGGCTACACCTTC	CASIKESDRADGYTF
TRBV7-3	14	TRBJ1-1	TRBD1	-	TGTGCCAGCAGCGTAACAGGGGGTAACACTGAAGCTTTCTTT	CASSVTGGNTEAFF
TRBV7-6	13	TRBJ2-1	-	-	TGTGCCAGCAGCTCCAGGGACGGGAATGAGCAGTTCTTC	CASSSRDGNEQFF
TRBV5-1	15	TRBJ2-5	-	-	TGCGCCAGCAGCTCCACCTTCGGGGGAGGAGAGACCCAGTACTTC	CASSSTFGGGETQYF
TRBV12-5	13	TRBJ1-1	-	-	TGTGCTAGTGGTTTGCTCGGGGGCGCCCCAGCTTTCTTT	CASGLLGGAPAFF
TRBV7-9	16	TRBJ2-3	TRBD2	-	TGTGCCAGCAGCCGCACCATGGGGGGGAGGACAGATACGCAGTATTTT	CASSRTMGGRTDTQYF
TRBV23-1	15	TRBJ2-5	TRBD1	-	TGCGCCAGCAGTCAGTCCGGGACAGTACTTTGGACCCAGTACTTC	CASSQSGTVLWTQYF
TRBV7-3	14	TRBJ2-3	-	-	TGTGCCAGCAGCTTGAACGGGGTCGAAGATACGCAGTATTTT	CASSLNGVEDTQYF
TRBV5-1	12	TRBJ1-2	TRBD1	-	TGCGCCAGCTCCGGACAGGGGTACGGCTACACCTTC	CASSGQGYGYTF
TRBV14	13	TRBJ2-7	-	-	TGTGCAAGCAGCCAAGACCGTTCCTACGAGCAGTACTTC	CASSQDRSYEQYF
TRBV7-2	15	TRBJ1-1	-	-	TGTGCCAGCAGCCCGCAAATGGCAGGGAACACTGAAGCTTTCTTT	CASSPQMAGNTEAFF
TRBV7-9	13	TRBJ2-7	-	-	TGTGCCAGCAGCTTAAGGAGGGAATGGGAGCAGTACTTC	CASSLRREWEQYF
TRBV5-5	13	TRBJ2-7	-	-	TGTGCCAGCAGCTCCGGGACACTCCACGAGCAGTACTTC	CASSSGTLHEQYF
TRBV5-1	14	TRBJ1-1	TRBD1	-	TGCGCCAGCAGCCTGGACAGGGTTCGGGCTGAAGCTTTCTTT	CASSLDRVRAEAFF
TRBV28	12	TRBJ1-5	-	once	TGTGCCATCCGTAATAGCAATCAGCCCCAGCATTTT	CAIRNSNQPQHF
TRBV6-5	15	TRBJ2-3	TRBD1	-	TGTGCCAGCAGTTACGGACAGGGGGAGGGAGATACGCAGTATTTT	CASSYGQGEGDTQYF
TRBV6-1	14	TRBJ1-2	-	once	TGTGCCAGCAGGGAAGGGTCGGGGAACTATGGCTACACCTTC	CASREGSGNYGYTF
TRBV27	13	TRBJ2-7	-	-	TGTGCCAGCAGTTTAGCGGACCACTACGAGCAGTACTTC	CASSLADHYEQYF
TRBV28	14	TRBJ2-3	-	once	TGTGCCAGCAGTTTTGAGAGGGGGACAGATACGCAGTATTTT	CASSFERGTDTQYF
TRBV20-1	10	TRBJ1-1	-	-	TGCAGTGCCGGGCGGGGGGAAGCTTTCTTT	CSAGRGEAFF
TRBV28	13	TRBJ2-7	TRBD1	-	TGTGCCAGTAAGGGGGCATGGGCCACCGAGCAGTACTTC	CASKGAWATEQYF
TRBV6-6	13	TRBJ2-3	TRBD1	-	TGTGCCAGCAGTTGGGGACAGGAGGCTACGCAGTATTTT	CASSWGQEATQYF